This TCR beta chain appears in the sequencing data of a study of shared clonotypes between healthy human individuals. CDR3 size: 11 residues. Germline lookup yields CDR1 MNHNS and CDR2 SASEGT. The V and J ends lost 2 bases and 15 bases respectively, with 11 bases between them. The assay was immunoSEQ multiplex PCR, and TCRdb's table has in-frame clones only and misses some. This sample has roughly 1 million clones, with more than 65% found just once. The V and J genes are TRBV6-1 and TRBJ1-3; D gene unclear. The sequence came from a man younger than 30 in good health. Sequencing was carried out using memory CD4+ T cells sorted from blood. The subset denotes: CD45RA-negative fraction. CDR3 bases: TGTGCCAGCAGTGAAACCGGGCGCCCATATTTT. Protein: CASSETGRPYF.